Presented here are 26 T cell receptor beta chains from one specimen sequenced in a study of blood T cell repertoires in COVID-19. Clones were read by immunoSEQ multiplex PCR, and TCRdb kept only the in-frame ones, dropping some. The sample yields about 340,000 clones, around four fifths seen once. Material: peripheral blood. The origin of the receptors is a man aged 25 to 40 with active or convalescent COVID-19.

This clone was observed a handful of times. The rearrangement uses TRBV18 and TRBJ1-2; D remains ambiguous. Trimming removed 0 bases from V and 4 bases from J, with 6 bases in between. Per the germline V gene, CDR1 is KGHSH and CDR2 is LQKENI. The CDR3 is made up of 13 amino acids. The CDR3 region is CASSPPAGYGYTF. In DNA form, the CDR3 reads TGTGCCAGCTCACCACCGGCGGGCTATGGCTACACCTTC.

This chain connects TRBV10-2 to TRBJ2-3; 7 positions agree with TRBD1. Trimming took 2 bases from V and 3 from J; bases not matched to a gene: 5. Looked up from germline, CDR1 is WSHSY and CDR2 is SAAADI. This CDR3 has 15 residues. CDR3 DNA: TGCGCCAGCAGTGAGCCAGACAGGGAAACAGATACGCAGTATTTT. Amino acid sequence: CASSEPDRETDTQYF.

On this clone: One end of the junction does not line up with germline, which may come from a read error. The V call is TRBV2, the J call TRBJ2-7; D is unresolved. The germline CDR1 and CDR2 sequences are SNHLY and FYNNEI. The CDR3 contains 10 residues. CDR3 region: CASSERVFVF. CDR3 nucleotides: TGTGCCAGCAGTGAACGAGTTTTTGTCTTC.

This chain links TRBV27 with TRBJ2-2; 9 nucleotides align to TRBD2. V shed 9 bases, J shed 1 base, and the junction held 0 bases outside the gene matches. CDR1 MNHEY and CDR2 SMNVEV come from the germline V gene (reference sequence). The CDR3 sequence is 13 residues long. The CDR3 protein is CARTSGNTGELFF. CDR3 bases: TGTGCCAGGACTAGCGGGAACACCGGGGAGCTGTTTTTT.

The chain joins TRBV12-3 or TRBV12-4 to TRBJ2-2; no reliable D call. The CDR3 sequence is 13 residues long. Trimming stripped 5 bases from V and 5 bases from J, with 9 bases between. CDR3 protein: CASSPTVTGELFF. DNA for the CDR3: TGTGCCAGCAGTCCCACAGTAACCGGGGAGCTGTTTTTT.

The genes are TRBV6-5 and TRBJ1-4; no definite D call. The length of the CDR3 is 11 residues. V lost 8 bases and J 7 bases, leaving 8 bases between the germline ends. Per germline, CDR1 MNHEY and CDR2 SVGAGI. The CDR3 bases are TGTGCCAGCGGGCGTGGTGAAAAACTGTTTTTT. Encoded protein: CASGRGEKLFF.

This clone has a handful of counts. The V and J genes are TRBV11-3 and TRBJ1-1, with D possibly TRBD1 on 5 matching bases. The CDR3 runs to 14 residues. The germline gives CDR1 SGHNT, CDR2 YENEEA. V lost 8 bases and J 0 bases, leaving 13 bases between the germline ends. Here the CDR3 reads CASGLTAMNTEAFF. The CDR3 coding sequence is TGTGCCAGCGGGTTGACAGCTATGAACACTGAAGCTTTCTTT.

The chain couples TRBV7-6 to TRBJ1-5, with D possibly matching TRBD1 (5 bases). The CDR3 is 16 residues long. Germline V gene sequence: CDR1 SGHVS, CDR2 FNYEAQ. Trimming removed 5 bases from V and 1 base from J, with 15 bases in between. CDR3 DNA: TGTGCCAGCAGCCCAGGGACCGGAGGGAGCAATCAGCCCCAGCATTTT. Its protein product is CASSPGTGGSNQPQHF.

J is TRBJ2-5 and V is TRBV5-1, with D tentatively TRBD1 (6 bases). The CDR3 has 15 residues. The V gene's germline CDR1 is SGHRS and CDR2 YFSETQ. V was pared by 1 base and J by 5 bases, with 15 bases between. The CDR3 bases are TGCGCCAGCAGCTTGCGGTGGGGCCAGGGGGAGACCCAGTACTTC. Translated, it gives CASSLRWGQGETQYF.

This clone was detected only a few times. This sequence joins TRBV9 and TRBJ1-5; D might be TRBD1 (6 bases). This CDR3 comprises 15 residues. V was clipped by 0 bases and J by 5 bases, with 12 bases between them. Germline CDR1 reads SGDLS; CDR2 reads YYNGEE. The CDR3 spells CASSVAGTQDQPQHF. CDR3 in DNA: TGTGCCAGCAGCGTAGCTGGGACACAGGATCAGCCCCAGCATTTT.

V usage is TRBV14 and J usage is TRBJ1-3, with a tentative D call TRBD1 (5 bases). The ends were cut back, 5 bases at V and 0 bases at J, with 11 bases in the middle. The CDR3 is made up of 15 amino acids. Germline loops: CDR1 SGHDN, CDR2 FVKESK. The CDR3 DNA reads TGTGCCAGCAGCTTCGACAGTCCCTCTGGAAACACCATATATTTT. It specifies CASSFDSPSGNTIYF. Drawing the rest from reference TRBV14 and TRBJ1-3, the complete variable domain is EAGVTQFPSHSVIEKGQTVTLRCDPISGHDNLYWYRRVMGKEIKFLLHFVKESKQDESGMPNNRFLAERTGGTYSTLKVQPAELEDSGVYFCASSFDSPSGNTIYFGEGSWLTVV.

The chain couples TRBV14 to TRBJ2-1; 9 bases line up with TRBD2. The trim removed 4 bases at V and 6 bases at J, leaving 4 bases unmatched. This CDR3 has 14 amino acids. Germline V gene lookup returns CDR1 SGHDN and CDR2 FVKESK. CDR3 sequence reads: CASSPRLAANEQFF. The CDR3 region has the DNA TGTGCCAGCAGCCCGCGACTAGCGGCCAATGAGCAGTTCTTC.

V usage is TRBV7-9 and J usage is TRBJ1-3, with D possibly matching TRBD1 (5 bases). Germline V gives CDR1 SEHNR, CDR2 FQNEAQ (reference sequence). With 3 bases removed from V and 3 bases from J, the gap between germline ends came to 9 bases. The CDR3 is 14 amino acids. The CDR3 coding sequence is TGTGCCAGCAGCTTGGACATTATTGGAAACACCATATATTTT. This encodes CASSLDIIGNTIYF.

V and J are TRBV3-1 (or the pseudogene TRBV3-2) and TRBJ1-5; no clear D gene. The CDR3 has 15 residues. The V end was cut by 4 bases, the J end by 7 bases, with 17 bases between. Germline V gives CDR1 LGHDT, CDR2 YNNKEL (reference sequence). Written as DNA, the CDR3 is TGTGCCAGCAGCCCCCTCCCAGGCAGGCGACAGCCCCAGCATTTT. This encodes CASSPLPGRRQPQHF.

The gene calls are TRBV9 and TRBJ1-2; D gene unclear. V lost 4 bases and J lost 8, with 18 bases in between. Germline V gene sequence: CDR1 SGDLS, CDR2 YYNGEE. This CDR3 is built from 14 residues. Here the CDR3 reads CASSPSGPREGYTF. The CDR3 region has the DNA TGTGCCAGCAGCCCCTCCGGCCCGAGGGAGGGCTACACCTTC.

This sequence joins TRBV11-2 and TRBJ2-7, with D hard to call. CDR3 length equals 12 residues. V was trimmed by 1 base and J by 6 bases, leaving 7 bases between them. Germline-derived CDR1 and CDR2 are SGHAT and FQNNGV. The CDR3 protein is CASSLAPSEQYF. CDR3 DNA: TGTGCCAGCAGCTTAGCGCCTAGCGAGCAGTACTTC.

The chain joins TRBV7-3 to TRBJ1-4; 7 positions match TRBD1. CDR3 size: 15 residues. Germline CDR1 and CDR2: SGHTA and FQGTGA. The J segment lost 5 bases and the V segment lost 5 bases, leaving 8 bases of the junction unmatched. The CDR3 region has the DNA TGTGCCAGCAGCCCTCAGGGGGAAAGAAATGAAAAACTGTTTTTT. It is translated as CASSPQGERNEKLFF.

The genes are TRBV6-5 and TRBJ2-1, with D maybe TRBD1 (5 bases). Per germline, CDR1 MNHEY and CDR2 SVGAGI. The V end was cut by 7 bases, the J end by 6 bases, with 13 bases between. The CDR3 is made up of 13 amino acids. CDR3 coding DNA: TGTGCCAGCATTGGGGTGGGGCGCAATGAGCAGTTCTTC. Translation gives CASIGVGRNEQFF.

This clone was counted only a few times. This chain uses TRBV27 with TRBJ1-5; TRBD1 aligns across 8 bases. CDR3 length: 19 amino acids. Germline V gives CDR1 MNHEY, CDR2 SMNVEV (reference sequence). Unmatched junction bases numbered 15, after V lost 5 bases and J lost 0 bases. The DNA of the CDR3 is TGTGCCAGCAGTCCCATAAGAACTGGGACAGGACCTAGCAATCAGCCCCAGCATTTT. Amino acid sequence: CASSPIRTGTGPSNQPQHF.

In this sample, this clone turned up a few times. The V gene is TRBV7-8, the J gene TRBJ1-2; no clear D. The V end was cut by 5 bases, the J end by 6 bases, with 16 bases between. Germline CDR1 and CDR2: SGHVS and FQNEAQ. The CDR3 runs to 14 residues. The CDR3 DNA is TGTGCCAGCAGCCTCTTTCGAGGAAACAATGGCTACACCTTC. It codes for CASSLFRGNNGYTF.

This clone was detected a few times. One end of the junction fails to match germline, which may point to a read error. Written as DNA, the CDR3 is TGTGCCAGCAGCGTAGAATTCAGGGCGGGGCCCTACAATGAGCAGTTCTTC. Translation gives CASSVEFRAGPYNEQFF. This chain joins TRBV11-2 and TRBJ2-1; possible D gene TRBD2, 6 bases. Germline CDR1 reads SGHAT; CDR2 reads FQNNGV. The CDR3 spans 17 residues.

This chain uses TRBV11-2 with TRBJ1-1, with D hard to call. Trimming pared 5 bases from V and 0 bases from J, leaving 13 bases between. Germline CDR1 SGHAT, CDR2 FQNNGV. This CDR3 contains 15 residues. The CDR3 DNA follows: TGTGCCAGCAGCCTCTCCCCTACAGTGAACACTGAAGCTTTCTTT. This gives the protein CASSLSPTVNTEAFF.

This chain uses TRBV7-6 with TRBJ1-6, with 9 bases identical to TRBD1. CDR3 size: 14 residues. Germline V gives CDR1 SGHVS, CDR2 FNYEAQ. The J segment lost 8 bases and the V segment lost 5 bases, leaving 4 bases of the junction unmatched. CDR3 in amino acids: CASSAGTGYSPLHF. The CDR3 DNA reads TGTGCCAGCAGCGCCGGGACAGGGTATTCACCCCTCCACTTT.

J is TRBJ2-1 and V is TRBV27; a weak D match, TRBD2 (6 bases). V lost 3 bases and J lost 7, with 10 bases in between. Germline values: CDR1 MNHEY, CDR2 SMNVEV (reference sequence). CDR3 length: 13 residues. CDR3 coding DNA: TGTGCCAGCAGTTTGGGGAGGCATAATGAGCAGTTCTTC. The encoded protein is CASSLGRHNEQFF.

The rearrangement uses TRBV29-1 and TRBJ1-1; D remains unclear. The V end lost 5 bases, the J end lost 0 bases, and 4 bases lay between the germline ends. The CDR3 consists of 11 residues. Germline CDR1 is SQVTM and CDR2 is ANQGSEA. CDR3 in amino acids: CSVQVNTEAFF. The CDR3 bases are TGCAGCGTTCAGGTGAACACTGAAGCTTTCTTT.

The chain combines TRBV19 with TRBJ1-2; 10 nucleotides line up with TRBD1. Germline CDR1 and CDR2: LNHDA and SQIVND (reference sequence). The CDR3 spans 15 residues. With V trimmed by 5 bases and J by 3 bases, 6 bases remained unmatched. The CDR3 protein is CASSDRGRPHYGYTF. The CDR3 bases are TGTGCCAGTAGTGACAGGGGGCGCCCCCACTATGGCTACACCTTC.